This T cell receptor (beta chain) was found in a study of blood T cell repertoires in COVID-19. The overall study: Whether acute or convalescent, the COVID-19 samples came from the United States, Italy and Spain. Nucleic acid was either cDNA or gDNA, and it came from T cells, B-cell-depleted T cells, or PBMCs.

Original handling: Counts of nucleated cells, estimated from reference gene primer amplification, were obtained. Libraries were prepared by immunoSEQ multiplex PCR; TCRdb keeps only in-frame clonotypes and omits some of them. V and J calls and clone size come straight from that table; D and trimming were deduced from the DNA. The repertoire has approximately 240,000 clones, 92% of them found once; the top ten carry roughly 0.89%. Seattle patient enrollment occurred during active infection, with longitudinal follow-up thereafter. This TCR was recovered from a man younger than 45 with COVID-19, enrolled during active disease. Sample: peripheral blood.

This CDR3 is CASSAGGLYGYTF. In nucleotides, the CDR3 is TGTGCCAGCAGTGCGGGGGGGCTCTATGGCTACACCTTC. This chain links TRBV25-1 with TRBJ1-2, with a weak D call TRBD1 (6 bases). The CDR3 runs 13 residues. V was pared by 4 bases and J by 4 bases, with 10 bases between. Germline V lookup: CDR1 MGHDK, CDR2 SYGVNS.